This T cell receptor beta chain was sequenced in a study of blood T cell repertoires in COVID-19 (dated by TCRdb to 2020 to 2021). Background for the entire study: Samples covering the acute and convalescent phases of COVID-19 were provided by collaborators in the United States, Italy and Spain. The material from the prospective study consisted of cDNA or gDNA derived from T cells, B-cell-depleted T cells, or PBMCs. Where available, HLA class I and class II types were taken from metadata supplied by the sample provider and were not determined by assay-based typing. Subjects who had been exposed to COVID-19, were actively infected with it, or had recovered from it provided the deeply sampled blood TCRbeta repertoires that made up the dataset. A freely available public database, intended as a resource for researchers studying the immune response to SARS-CoV-2, is where the repertoires were released. Samples came from the ongoing ImmuneRACE study (first 160 participants) plus 1,254 subjects from 6 global collaborators. Sample metadata almost always included a de-identified subject ID, COVID-19 status, age in years and sex.

Points on this clone: The antigen this receptor binds is unknown. There are no base qualities to consult, and no much larger clone falls within one base.

The study at large found these results: The amount of clinical and demographic metadata varied by source and participant and was provided uncurated.

Collaborating institutions collected whole blood in K2EDTA tubes following their own protocols. For TCRbeta analysis, collaborators shipped samples as frozen whole blood, isolated PBMCs, or DNA extracted from either of those sample types. TCRbeta CDR3 regions were amplified from genomic DNA using the immunoSEQ Assay, a bias-controlled multiplex PCR. Under the source paper's analysis protocol: Nucleated cell counts per sample were estimated from amplification of reference gene primers within the assay. Sequence reads were collapsed and filtered to measure the absolute abundance of every unique TCRbeta CDR3 rearrangement. For each sample, productive Simpson clonality was calculated as the square root of Simpson's diversity index over productive rearrangements. Sourced from immuneACCESS, this table was stored by TCRdb with only in-frame sequences that have V and J called. A share of the clones is absent; for the studies checked, an unresolved V gene accounts for under half, and the remainder has no known explanation. V, J and clone size were drawn from that table, and D and trimming were deduced from the DNA. The sample has tens of thousands of clones on record, 91% of them singletons. Roughly 2.4% of the sample rests with the top ten.

The CDR3 has 15 amino acids, counting the end cysteine and phenylalanine. Just CDR3 DNA is preserved here, 45 bases in frame from base 1. CDR1 and CDR2 are read off the germline V gene (reference sequence) as LGHDT and YNNKEL. The V end gives up 7 bases and the J end 0 bases, leaving 6 bases in the junction not matched to a gene. The sample taken for sequencing was peripheral blood. The rearrangement combines TRBV3-1 (or the pseudogene TRBV3-2) with TRBJ2-1; TRBD2 matches 7 bases in the middle. This TCR was recovered from a man between 60 and 75 years old with acute or convalescent COVID-19. The DNA sequence is as follows: TGTGCCAGCAAGGACGGGAGGACCTCCTACAATGAGCAGTTCTTC. It is translated as CASKDGRTSYNEQFF.